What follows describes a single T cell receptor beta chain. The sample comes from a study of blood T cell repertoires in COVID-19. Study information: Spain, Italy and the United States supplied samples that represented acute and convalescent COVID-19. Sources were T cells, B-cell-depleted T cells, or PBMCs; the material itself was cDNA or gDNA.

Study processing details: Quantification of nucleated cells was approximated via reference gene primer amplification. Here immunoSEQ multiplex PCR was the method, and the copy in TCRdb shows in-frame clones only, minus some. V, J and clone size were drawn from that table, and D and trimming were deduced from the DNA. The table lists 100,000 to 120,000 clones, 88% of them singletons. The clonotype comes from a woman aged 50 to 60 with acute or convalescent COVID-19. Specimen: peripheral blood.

The CDR3 DNA is TGTGCCAGCACAGGACAGTTAAACTACGAGCAGTACTTC. Translated: CASTGQLNYEQYF. The V gene is TRBV28, the J gene TRBJ2-7, with D possibly being TRBD1 (6 bases). Germline CDR1 reads MDHEN; CDR2 reads SYDVKM. This CDR3 is built from 13 residues. Trimming removed 7 bases at V and 3 bases at J, with 13 bases between.